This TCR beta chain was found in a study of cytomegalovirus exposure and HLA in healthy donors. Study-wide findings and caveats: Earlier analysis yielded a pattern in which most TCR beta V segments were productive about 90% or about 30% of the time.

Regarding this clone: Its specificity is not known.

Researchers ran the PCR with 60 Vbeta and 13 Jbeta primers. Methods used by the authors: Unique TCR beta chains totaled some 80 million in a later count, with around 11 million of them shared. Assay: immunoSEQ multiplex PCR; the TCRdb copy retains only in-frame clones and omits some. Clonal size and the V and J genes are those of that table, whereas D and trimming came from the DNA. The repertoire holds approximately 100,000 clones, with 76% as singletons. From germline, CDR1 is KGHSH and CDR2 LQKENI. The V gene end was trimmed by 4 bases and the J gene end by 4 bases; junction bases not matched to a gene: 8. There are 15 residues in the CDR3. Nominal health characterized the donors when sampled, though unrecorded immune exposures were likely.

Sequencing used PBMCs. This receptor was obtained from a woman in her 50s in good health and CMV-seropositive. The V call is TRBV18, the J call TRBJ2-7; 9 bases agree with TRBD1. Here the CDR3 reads CASSQPGQGFYEQYF. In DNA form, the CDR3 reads TGTGCCAGCTCACAACCGGGACAGGGTTTTTACGAGCAGTACTTC. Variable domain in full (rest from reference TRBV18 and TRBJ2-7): NAGVMQNPRHLVRRRGQEARLRCSPMKGHSHVYWYRQLPEEGLKFMVYLQKENIIDESGMPKERFSAEFPKEGPSILRIQQVVRGDSAAYFCASSQPGQGFYEQYFGPGTRLTVT.